The TCR beta chain described here comes from a study of CD8+ T cells in alopecia areata. As for the study in general: Severity was scored as percentage of affected scalp area in treated patients.

Regarding the study as a whole: Tofacitinib produced a significant decrease in scalp clonality and in expanded CD8+ clones among the top 100.

Following extraction, RNA underwent reverse transcription to cDNA, which served as the sequencing template. Clones were sequenced by immunoSEQ multiplex PCR, and TCRdb holds only the in-frame ones, with some missing. The sample yields about 120,000 clones, roughly 50% seen once. Treatment denoted: oral pan-JAK inhibitor, 5-10 mg twice daily. The investigators collected lesional scalp punch biopsies and peripheral blood from alopecia areata patients. As concerns this clone: Its antigen is unknown.

This sequence originates from a human donor with alopecia areata. Sequencing used CD8+ T cells sorted from blood, obtained at week 24, from a patient treated with tofacitinib.

The CDR3 reads CASSSSWGNYGYTF. DNA of the CDR3: TGTGCCAGCAGCTCTTCCTGGGGGAACTATGGCTACACCTTC. The J gene is TRBJ1-2, the V gene TRBV7-9; maybe TRBD1 (5 bases). The CDR3 runs 14 residues. CDR1 and CDR2 (germline): SEHNR, FQNEAQ (reference sequence). V was clipped by 4 bases and J by 2 bases, with 11 bases between them.